These 25 T cell receptor beta chains were all obtained from the same sample, sequenced in a study of T cell responses to AZD1222 COVID-19 vaccine. TCRdb's table, derived via immunoSEQ multiplex PCR, lists solely in-frame clones and lacks some. The sample has 80,000 to 90,000 clones; approximately 90% are singletons. The sequences come from peripheral blood, collected 28 days after the second AZD1222 dose. The receptors originated from an adult who received the AZD1222 COVID-19 vaccine.

The V and J genes are TRBV6-5 and TRBJ1-4; 8 nucleotides agree with TRBD1. The germline gives CDR1 MNHEY, CDR2 SVGAGI. With V trimmed by 8 bases and J by 7 bases, 12 bases remained unmatched. The CDR3 extends over 15 amino acids. The CDR3 nucleotides are TGTGCCAGCTGCCCGTCCCGGGACAGGCCTGAAAAACTGTTTTTT. It specifies CASCPSRDRPEKLFF.

This clone showed up just a few times. The chain couples TRBV28 to TRBJ1-3; no clear D gene. This CDR3 region has 13 residues. Germline values: CDR1 MDHEN, CDR2 SYDVKM. The V gene lost 11 bases and the J gene lost 0 bases, with 11 bases spanning the gap. The CDR3 DNA is TGTGCCGCGGGGAAAAGCTCTGGAAACACCATATATTTT. Translated: CAAGKSSGNTIYF.

The J gene is TRBJ1-1, the V gene TRBV7-8; 7 bases map to TRBD1. V lost 5 bases, J lost 4 bases, and 4 bases stayed unmatched. This CDR3 comprises 13 residues. CDR1 and CDR2 (germline): SGHVS, FQNEAQ. The CDR3 protein is CASSQTGVTEAFF. DNA for the CDR3: TGTGCCAGCAGCCAAACAGGGGTCACTGAAGCTTTCTTT.

The V call is TRBV7-2, the J call TRBJ2-5; 7 positions match TRBD2. CDR1 is SGHTA and CDR2 is FQGNSA in the germline V gene. CDR3 size: 15 residues. The V gene end was trimmed by 6 bases and the J gene end by 4 bases; junction bases not matched to a gene: 11. The CDR3 protein is CASRFLGGGTETQYF. The CDR3 DNA reads TGTGCCAGCAGGTTTCTCGGCGGGGGAACAGAGACCCAGTACTTC.

This chain's CDR3 is CASSLGSAGDEAFF. In DNA form, the CDR3 reads TGTGCCAGCAGCTTAGGCTCGGCGGGGGATGAAGCTTTCTTT. The chain joins TRBV13 to TRBJ1-1, with D possibly TRBD1 on 5 matching bases. The CDR3 is 14 amino acids. The germline gives CDR1 PRHDT, CDR2 FYEKMQ (reference sequence). Trimming pared 0 bases from V and 7 bases from J, leaving 12 bases between.

Only one count was recorded for this clone. The rearrangement uses TRBV4-3 and TRBJ1-2, with unresolved D. Germline V lookup: CDR1 LGHNA, CDR2 YSLEER. The CDR3 totals 16 residues. The V end was cut by 0 bases, the J end by 2 bases, with 13 bases between. The CDR3 coding sequence is TGCGCCAGCAGCCAAGACGCGGGCCCTTCGAACTATGGCTACACCTTC. Amino acid sequence: CASSQDAGPSNYGYTF.

The chain uses TRBV7-2 and TRBJ1-1; D is uncertain. With 0 bases removed from V and 0 bases from J, the gap between germline ends came to 5 bases. From germline, CDR1 is SGHTA and CDR2 FQGNSA. The CDR3 has 14 residues. The CDR3 sequence is CASSLAGMNTEAFF. The CDR3 nucleotides are TGTGCCAGCAGCTTAGCAGGGATGAACACTGAAGCTTTCTTT.

V is TRBV19 and J is TRBJ1-6; TRBD1 matches at 9 bases. J lost 10 bases, V lost 0 bases, and 7 bases had no gene match. This CDR3 has 16 amino acids. Germline V gene lookup returns CDR1 LNHDA and CDR2 SQIVND (reference sequence). The CDR3 region is CASSIEPGTGKSPLHF. CDR3 DNA: TGTGCCAGTAGTATAGAGCCCGGGACAGGGAAGTCACCCCTCCACTTT. The full variable domain, completed using reference TRBV19 and TRBJ1-6, is DGGITQSPKYLFRKEGQNVTLSCEQNLNHDAMYWYRQDPGQGLRLIYYSQIVNDFQKGDIAEGYSVSREKKESFPLTVTSAQKNPTAFYLCASSIEPGTGKSPLHFGNGTRLTVT.

The chain joins TRBV10-2 to TRBJ1-2, with TRBD1 matching 8 bases. The CDR3 totals 14 residues. The germline CDR1 and CDR2 sequences are WSHSY and SAAADI. V lost 6 bases and J lost 8; bases outside the gene matches: 11. This CDR3 reads CASSEQGAGRGYTF. The CDR3 DNA follows: TGCGCCAGCAGCGAGCAGGGGGCAGGTAGGGGCTACACCTTC.

This chain's CDR3 is CASSQDLAGGSYNEQFF. The CDR3, as DNA: TGTGCCAGCAGCCAAGATCTAGCGGGGGGTTCCTACAATGAGCAGTTCTTC. The chain joins TRBV4-2 to TRBJ2-1; TRBD2 agrees at 11 bases. Trimming cost V 0 bases and J 1 base; bases outside gene matches: 2. The germline V gene has CDR1 LGHNA and CDR2 YNFKEQ. This CDR3 has 17 amino acids.

This chain connects TRBV7-3 to TRBJ1-1, with a possible D match to TRBD1 (5 bases). CDR1 SGHTA and CDR2 FQGTGA come from the germline V gene. CDR3 length equals 15 residues. The V and J ends lost 6 bases and 1 base respectively, with 15 bases between them. Here the CDR3 reads CASSVDRLKNTEAFF. In DNA, the CDR3 is TGTGCCAGCAGTGTTGACAGACTGAAGAACACTGAAGCTTTCTTT.

The chain couples TRBV3-1 (or the pseudogene TRBV3-2) to TRBJ2-7; perhaps TRBD1 as D (5 bases). The germline gives CDR1 LGHDT, CDR2 YNNKEL (reference sequence). The V gene lost 1 base and the J gene lost 0 bases, with 10 bases spanning the gap. The CDR3 has 15 residues. The CDR3 coding sequence is TGTGCCAGCAGCCAAGGGCGGACAAGCTCCTACGAGCAGTACTTC. Amino acid sequence: CASSQGRTSSYEQYF.

The chain has TRBV6-5 and TRBJ1-3; D unclear. CDR1 is MNHEY, CDR2 SVGAGI, per germline. The CDR3 extends over 14 amino acids. V lost 1 base, J lost 4 bases, and 8 bases lay in between. CDR3 nucleotides: TGTGCCAGCAGTTACTGGGAGGTCGGAAACACCATATATTTT. It specifies CASSYWEVGNTIYF.

The V gene is TRBV19, the J gene TRBJ1-6, with D hard to call. V was trimmed by 2 bases and J by 5 bases, leaving 19 bases between them. CDR1 and CDR2 (germline): LNHDA, SQIVND (reference sequence). This CDR3 is built from 18 residues. This CDR3 is CASSITAAAEPNNSPLHF. DNA of the CDR3: TGTGCCAGTAGTATAACGGCGGCAGCCGAACCAAATAATTCACCCCTCCACTTT.

The chain employs TRBV2 and TRBJ1-5, with 7 bases lining up with TRBD1. This CDR3 is built from 14 residues. Trimming cost V 6 bases and J 2 bases; bases outside gene matches: 4. CDR1 and CDR2 from the germline V gene are SNHLY and FYNNEI. CDR3 nucleotides: TGTGCCAGCAGACACAGGGGTGGCAATCAGCCCCAGCATTTT. This codes for CASRHRGGNQPQHF.

This sequence joins TRBV2 and TRBJ1-5; 8 positions agree with TRBD1. V was clipped by 7 bases and J by 2 bases; unmatched bases: 7. The CDR3 is 15 residues long. From germline, CDR1 is SNHLY and CDR2 FYNNEI. The CDR3: CASTQDRVGNQPQHF. The DNA of the CDR3 is TGTGCCAGCACCCAGGACAGGGTTGGCAATCAGCCCCAGCATTTT.

This CDR3 reads CASSLSRGATEAFF. The CDR3 coding sequence is TGTGCCAGCAGCTTATCGAGGGGGGCCACTGAAGCTTTCTTT. The gene calls are TRBV7-3 and TRBJ1-1, with D maybe TRBD1 (6 bases). Germline loops: CDR1 SGHTA, CDR2 FQGTGA. V lost 2 bases to trimming and J lost 4 bases, with 11 bases between them. There are 14 residues in the CDR3.

The genes are TRBV19 and TRBJ1-6; possible D gene TRBD1, 6 bases. Germline CDR1 reads LNHDA; CDR2 reads SQIVND (reference sequence). The CDR3 has 17 amino acids. Trimming shortened V by 5 bases and J by 1 base, and 15 bases separated the two germline ends. The CDR3 DNA reads TGTGCCAGTAGTCTTACGCACGGACAGTCCTATAATTCACCCCTCCACTTT. It is translated as CASSLTHGQSYNSPLHF.

The chain couples TRBV5-6 to TRBJ2-5; 10 bases map to TRBD1. The CDR3 contains 16 residues. With V trimmed by 1 base and J by 3 bases, 6 bases remained unmatched. The germline gives CDR1 SGHDT, CDR2 YYEEEE. The CDR3 reads CASSLMSGQGEETQYF. The CDR3 bases are TGTGCCAGCAGCTTGATGAGCGGACAGGGGGAAGAGACCCAGTACTTC.

The J gene is TRBJ1-4, the V gene TRBV19; the D gene is possibly TRBD1 (5 bases). In germline, CDR1 is LNHDA, CDR2 SQIVND (reference sequence). CDR3 length: 14 amino acids. V lost 8 bases and J 0 bases, leaving 10 bases between the germline ends. The CDR3 reads CASADSATNEKLFF. The CDR3 DNA is TGTGCCAGTGCCGACAGTGCAACTAATGAAAAACTGTTTTTT.

The V gene is TRBV6-6, the J gene TRBJ1-1; 10 bases line up with TRBD1. With 5 bases clipped from V and 5 bases from J, the junction kept 20 bases outside the gene matches. Germline-derived CDR1 and CDR2 are MNHNY and SVGAGI (reference sequence). The CDR3 consists of 19 residues. The CDR3 protein is CASSRRQGANLTPRTEAFF. The DNA of the CDR3 is TGTGCCAGCAGTCGACGACAGGGGGCAAACCTTACACCCAGGACTGAAGCTTTCTTT.

The chain employs TRBV5-1 and TRBJ2-7; 8 nucleotides line up with TRBD2. Germline assignment: CDR1 SGHRS and CDR2 YFSETQ. The V segment lost 4 bases and the J segment 3 bases; nucleotides outside the gene matches: 12. The CDR3 spans 16 residues. CDR3 nucleotides: TGCGCCAGCAGCCGAGATCCGGGACTAGGTGTCTACGAGCAGTACTTC. It encodes CASSRDPGLGVYEQYF.

V and J are TRBV19 and TRBJ1-1; 9 nucleotides agree with TRBD1. Unmatched junction bases numbered 4, after V lost 8 bases and J lost 3 bases. This CDR3 has 13 amino acids. Per germline, CDR1 LNHDA and CDR2 SQIVND (reference sequence). In DNA, the CDR3 is TGTGCCAGTTCCAGGACAGGGGACACTGAAGCTTTCTTT. It codes for CASSRTGDTEAFF.

This clone was found a few times. The rearrangement links TRBV6-4 to TRBJ1-2; no definite D call. The CDR3 runs 14 residues. CDR1 is MRHNA and CDR2 is SNTAGT in the germline V gene. With 0 bases removed from V and 7 bases from J, the gap between germline ends came to 12 bases. For the CDR3, the DNA is TGTGCCAGCAGTGACTCGTTAGAGGGCGGTGGCTACACCTTC. It is translated as CASSDSLEGGGYTF.

This rearrangement joins TRBV7-2 to TRBJ1-1, with D possibly matching TRBD1 (5 bases). CDR1 is SGHTA, CDR2 FQGNSA, per germline. The CDR3 has 15 residues. Trimming removed 1 base from V and 4 bases from J, with 13 bases in between. CDR3 bases: TGTGCCAGCAGCTTAGATCGGGGCTCGGGCACTGAAGCTTTCTTT. It specifies CASSLDRGSGTEAFF.